The clone carrying this TCR beta chain was seen many times. The antigen is not known. By quantitative 5'-RACE with molecular barcodes, the TCR beta libraries were made. TCRdb called the 5' RACE reads again in MiXCR, with one record for every CDR3 protein. The table lists 200,000 to 300,000 distinct CDR3 sequences, about 10% of them singletons, with 2.6% in the top ten. This record comes from a study of CD8 T cells in ankylosing spondylitis. Study-wide findings and caveats: The study identified a TCR beta motif of several highly homologous variants that appeared characteristic of ankylosing spondylitis blood.

CDR3 length equals 16 residues. V shed 2 bases, J shed 1 base, and the junction held 4 bases outside the gene matches. The germline V gene encodes CDR1 SGHAT and CDR2 FQNNGV. The receptor's source is a male donor with ankylosing spondylitis or in good health (not recorded which). The sequencing sample was made of blood, either unsorted or a sorted T cell fraction (not recorded which). V and J are TRBV11-2 and TRBJ2-5, with 10 bases aligning to TRBD2. The CDR3 region has the DNA TGTGCCAGCAGCTTACGGCTAGCGGGGGCCCAAGAGACCCAGTACTTC. As protein: CASSLRLAGAQETQYF.